The source of this T cell receptor (beta chain) is a study of cytomegalovirus exposure and HLA in healthy donors. This CDR3 is built from 16 residues. The germline V gene has CDR1 MGHRA and CDR2 YSYEKL. Losses at the gene ends were 1 base for V and 5 bases for J; bases not matched to a gene: 9. Study results and limitations: What TCR beta sequences reportedly achieved was accurate prediction of HLA-A and HLA-B alleles in most subjects. What a later analysis showed was that several of the most significant clusters appeared linked to common viral pathogens.

Details on this clone: Its antigen remains unidentified.

The PCR was carried out with 60 Vbeta primers and 13 Jbeta primers. Libraries were prepared by immunoSEQ multiplex PCR; TCRdb keeps only in-frame clonotypes and omits some of them. The data contain over 130,000 clones, about 84% of them singletons. The source is a man aged 45-65 years in good health and CMV-seronegative. The sequenced sample was PBMCs. The V and J genes are TRBV4-1 and TRBJ2-5; 8 bases agree with TRBD2. The CDR3, as DNA: TGCGCCAGCAGCCAAGGCTTTGCGGGGGGCGGTGAGACCCAGTACTTC. This encodes CASSQGFAGGGETQYF.